Following are 20 T cell receptor beta chains from one sample sequenced in a study of CD8+ T cells in alopecia areata. Extraction and reverse transcription of RNA yielded cDNA as the sequencing template. Some clones are missing from TCRdb's copy, which holds only in-frame ones; the method was immunoSEQ multiplex PCR. The repertoire includes some 110,000 clones, around 53% of them detected once, and less than 15% sits in the top ten. Treatment of the sample: oral pan-JAK inhibitor, 5-10 mg twice daily. This material consisted of CD8+ T cells sorted from blood, taken at week 24, from a patient treated with tofacitinib. The receptors were gathered from a human donor with alopecia areata.

J is TRBJ2-5 and V is TRBV14, with D perhaps matching TRBD1 (5 bases). The CDR3 has 16 residues. The germline gives CDR1 SGHDN, CDR2 FVKESK. V dropped 0 bases and J dropped 5 bases, with 16 bases sitting between them. The CDR3 sequence is CASSQDQRGIVETQYF. CDR3 DNA sequence: TGTGCCAGCAGCCAAGATCAAAGGGGAATTGTGGAGACCCAGTACTTC.

The chain employs TRBV7-6 and TRBJ2-3, with 15 nucleotides matching TRBD2. Germline loops: CDR1 SGHVS, CDR2 FNYEAQ. The CDR3 is 17 amino acids. V lost 3 bases to trimming and J lost 2 bases; unmatched junction nucleotides: 3. The CDR3 is CASSLGTSGGFTDTQYF. CDR3 DNA sequence: TGTGCCAGCAGCTTGGGGACTAGCGGGGGGTTCACAGATACGCAGTATTTT.

J is TRBJ2-7 and V is TRBV27; 7 positions match TRBD1. The germline V gene has CDR1 MNHEY and CDR2 SMNVEV (reference sequence). V was clipped by 5 bases and J by 2 bases; unmatched bases: 3. The CDR3 consists of 13 residues. CDR3 region: CASSPGTAYEQYF. Written as DNA, the CDR3 is TGTGCCAGCAGTCCCGGGACAGCCTACGAGCAGTACTTC.

The chain uses TRBV6-6 and TRBJ1-2, with 7 bases that match TRBD1. V lost 2 bases, J lost 2 bases, and 5 bases stayed unmatched. Germline V gene data show CDR1 as MNHNY and CDR2 as SVGAGI (reference sequence). The CDR3 extends over 15 amino acids. The CDR3 loop reads CASSYPGQENYGYTF. The DNA for the CDR3 is TGTGCCAGCAGTTACCCAGGACAGGAGAACTATGGCTACACCTTC.

This chain joins TRBV20-1 and TRBJ2-7, with a weak D call TRBD1 (5 bases). The CDR3 has 10 amino acids. CDR1 is DFQATT, CDR2 SNEGSKA, per germline (reference sequence). Trimming removed 8 bases at V and 3 bases at J, with 8 bases between. CDR3 coding DNA: TGCAGTCGCAGGGACTACGAGCAGTACTTC. Its translation: CSRRDYEQYF.

This clone occurred a few times. This rearrangement joins TRBV29-1 to TRBJ2-1; 7 nucleotides align to TRBD2. Germline assignment: CDR1 SQVTM and CDR2 ANQGSEA. This CDR3 contains 14 residues. CDR3 sequence (DNA): TGCAGTCCCTATCTAGCGGCCGGGGGAAATGAGCAGTTCTTC. As protein: CSPYLAAGGNEQFF.

This chain connects TRBV7-2 to TRBJ1-5; D perhaps matches TRBD1 (6 bases). CDR1 and CDR2 (germline): SGHTA, FQGNSA. Trimming took 2 bases from V and 6 from J, leaving 17 bases between them. The CDR3 is made up of 16 amino acids. The chain's CDR3 is CASSLMGAAKLQPQHF. CDR3 bases: TGTGCCAGCAGCTTAATGGGGGCAGCCAAGCTTCAGCCCCAGCATTTT.

The chain combines TRBV5-1 with TRBJ2-2; D is ambiguous. V lost 3 bases and J lost 1, with 10 bases in between. Germline V gene sequence: CDR1 SGHRS, CDR2 YFSETQ. This CDR3 has 15 residues. The CDR3 reads CASSSGTRNTGELFF. Written as DNA, the CDR3 is TGCGCCAGCAGCTCCGGTACACGGAACACCGGGGAGCTGTTTTTT.

This clone has more than one count but fewer than ten. The V call is TRBV21-1, the J call TRBJ1-1. TRBV21-1 is a pseudogene locus. The CDR3 sequence is 11 residues long. Here the CDR3 DNA reads TGTGCCAGCGTAAAAGCCACTGAAGCTTTCTTT. The encoded protein is CASVKATEAFF.

The V and J genes are TRBV13 and TRBJ2-1; D is ambiguous. CDR1 and CDR2 from the germline V gene are PRHDT and FYEKMQ (reference sequence). This CDR3 has 12 amino acids. V shed 5 bases and J shed 9 bases, with 11 bases lying between them. CDR3 bases: TGTGCCAGCAGCCCCGTGATGGCTGAGCAGTTCTTC. Residues: CASSPVMAEQFF.

About this clone itself: The sample contains more than one DNA sequence encoding this CDR3. The chain carries TRBV19 and TRBJ1-5; 10 bases are a match to TRBD1. The ends lost 5 bases at V and 7 bases at J; junction bases unmatched: 5. CDR3 length: 14 residues. The germline CDR1 and CDR2 sequences are LNHDA and SQIVND (reference sequence). CDR3 sequence reads: CASSVRDRGQPQHF. In DNA form, the CDR3 reads TGTGCCAGTAGTGTCCGGGACAGGGGACAGCCCCAGCATTTT.

This rearrangement joins TRBV30 to TRBJ1-1; D gene uncertain. CDR1 and CDR2 (germline): GTSNPN, SVGIG (reference sequence). The CDR3 sequence is 16 residues long. Trimming stripped 5 bases from V and 0 bases from J, with 19 bases between. This chain's CDR3 is CAWDPLEGRVNTEAFF. CDR3 nucleotides: TGTGCCTGGGATCCACTGGAGGGTCGAGTGAACACTGAAGCTTTCTTT. The complete variable domain, with remaining parts taken from reference TRBV30 and TRBJ1-1, reads SQTIHQWPATLVQPVGSPLSLECTVEGTSNPNLYWYRQAAGRGLQLLFYSVGIGQISSEVPQNLSASRPQDRQFILSSKKLLLSDSGFYLCAWDPLEGRVNTEAFFGQGTRLTVV.

The J gene is TRBJ2-3, the V gene TRBV6-5; 8 bases are a match to TRBD2. Germline CDR1 MNHEY, CDR2 SVGAGI. J was trimmed by 3 bases and V by 7 bases; bases with no gene match: 9. This CDR3 has 15 residues. CDR3 amino acids: CASTPLAEGTDTQYF. DNA of the CDR3: TGTGCCAGCACTCCACTAGCGGAAGGAACAGATACGCAGTATTTT.

The genes are TRBV5-4 and TRBJ1-3; D gene ambiguous. Germline V lookup: CDR1 SGHNT, CDR2 YYREEE (reference sequence). The length of the CDR3 is 14 residues. The V end lost 4 bases, the J end lost 6 bases, and 14 bases lay between the germline ends. CDR3 bases: TGTGCCAGCAGCGTGGACTCTCTCGTAAACACCATATATTTT. Translated, it gives CASSVDSLVNTIYF.

The CDR3 sequence is CASSDLNYEQYF. DNA of the CDR3: TGTGCCAGCAGCGATCTTAACTACGAGCAGTACTTC. This chain links TRBV7-8 with TRBJ2-7; D unresolved. With 5 bases removed from V and 3 bases from J, the gap between germline ends came to 8 bases. The CDR3 runs 12 residues. CDR1 SGHVS and CDR2 FQNEAQ come from the germline V gene.

The V and J genes are TRBV7-9 and TRBJ2-7; D may be TRBD2 (5 bases). V was shortened by 3 bases and J by 7 bases, with 13 bases between the two germline ends. In germline, CDR1 is SEHNR, CDR2 FQNEAQ (reference sequence). This CDR3 region has 13 residues. As DNA, the CDR3 is TGTGCCAGCAGCTTGCTCTCGGGGAGTGAGCAGTACTTC. Translation: CASSLLSGSEQYF.

The rearrangement joins TRBV7-9 to TRBJ1-2; D might be TRBD1 (6 bases). The CDR3 loop spans 13 amino acids. Per the germline V gene, CDR1 is SEHNR and CDR2 is FQNEAQ (reference sequence). Trimming left V 5 bases short and J 4 bases short, with 11 bases between. DNA of the CDR3: TGTGCCAGCAGCCCGGACAGCTTCTATGGCTACACCTTC. Translated: CASSPDSFYGYTF.

This sequence joins TRBV19 and TRBJ1-2; D is ambiguous. There are 9 residues in the CDR3. Looked up from germline, CDR1 is LNHDA and CDR2 is SQIVND (reference sequence). CDR3 residues: CAEGYGYTF. In DNA form, the CDR3 reads TGTGCGGAGGGTTATGGCTACACCTTC.

This clone was recorded a few times. This chain uses TRBV4-3 with TRBJ2-5; tentative D call: TRBD2 (5 bases). Germline CDR1 and CDR2: LGHNA and YSLEER. The CDR3 covers 14 residues. Trimming removed 0 bases at V and 2 bases at J, with 7 bases between. CDR3 in amino acids: CASSQDWTQETQYF. The CDR3 region has the DNA TGCGCCAGCAGCCAAGATTGGACTCAAGAGACCCAGTACTTC.

J is TRBJ1-5 and V is TRBV7-9; 8 positions agree with TRBD1. With 4 bases clipped from V and 2 bases from J, the junction kept 7 bases outside the gene matches. This CDR3 is 16 amino acids long. CDR1 is SEHNR and CDR2 is FQNEAQ in the germline V gene (reference sequence). The CDR3 protein is CASSSVTGVGNQPQHF. CDR3 DNA sequence: TGTGCCAGCAGCTCCGTGACAGGGGTGGGCAATCAGCCCCAGCATTTT.